The 8 T cell receptor beta chains below come from one sample, sequenced in a study of T-cell reconstitution after alpha-beta-depleted transplantation in children. Unique molecular identifiers were used in preparing the TCRbeta library. TCRdb fed the PCR reads into MiXCR, producing one record per CDR3 protein. The table shows 600,000 to 700,000 distinct CDR3 sequences, with over 15% occurring only once. The sequencing used PBMCs from the stem cell graft donor, collected from the stem cell graft. These receptors all come from a human donor who donated a stem cell graft to a child with acute myeloid leukemia.

V is TRBV7-8 and J is TRBJ2-1, with D maybe TRBD2 (7 bases). CDR1 SGHVS and CDR2 FQNEAQ come from the germline V gene. With 5 bases removed from V and 7 bases from J, the gap between germline ends came to 18 bases. CDR3 length equals 15 residues. The CDR3 region is CASSRGGSMSNEQFF. The CDR3 region has the DNA TGTGCCAGCAGCCGCGGGGGCTCGATGTCAAATGAGCAGTTCTTC.

This clonotype showed up many times. The chain carries TRBV20-1 and TRBJ2-7; TRBD2 might be the D (5 bases). V gave up 0 bases and J gave up 1 base, with 10 bases separating them. The germline gives CDR1 DFQATT, CDR2 SNEGSKA (reference sequence). This CDR3 is 14 amino acids long. CDR3 protein: CSARDPQRSYEQYV. CDR3 nucleotide sequence: TGCAGTGCTAGAGATCCCCAGCGGTCCTACGAGCAGTACGTC.

The chain links TRBV24-1 to TRBJ2-1, with TRBD2 identical over 8 bases. J lost 0 bases, V lost 7 bases, and 4 bases had no gene match. This CDR3 is built from 15 residues. Germline V gives CDR1 KGHDR, CDR2 SFDVKD. The DNA for the CDR3 is TGTGCCACCAGGCCGGGGGGGAACTCCTACAATGAGCAGTTCTTC. Translated, it gives CATRPGGNSYNEQFF.

The sample holds many counts of this clonotype. The chain joins TRBV20-1 to TRBJ2-3; possibly TRBD1 for D (6 bases). Deletions cut 6 bases from V and 0 bases from J, with 13 bases between. CDR1 is DFQATT and CDR2 is SNEGSKA in the germline V gene (reference sequence). The length of the CDR3 is 14 residues. In DNA, the CDR3 is TGCAGTGCCCGGACAGAGATGAGCACAGATACGCAGTATTTT. It encodes CSARTEMSTDTQYF.

On this clonotype: Germline is not matched at one junction end, which may reflect a read error. The chain recombines TRBV4-1 with TRBJ2-3; perhaps TRBD1 as D (7 bases). The CDR3 is 16 amino acids. Germline V gene data show CDR1 as MGHRA and CDR2 as YSYEKL. The CDR3 is CASSQGGGGSTDRQYF. Written as DNA, the CDR3 is TGCGCCAGCAGCCAAGGAGGAGGGGGCAGCACAGATAGGCAGTATTTT.

This clonotype appeared many times. The rearrangement joins TRBV12-3 or TRBV12-4 to TRBJ1-1; D call uncertain. V lost 5 bases and J lost 5, with 6 bases in between. CDR3 length: 11 residues. The chain's CDR3 is CASSERTEAFF. As DNA, the CDR3 is TGTGCCAGCAGTGAGCGAACTGAAGCTTTCTTT.

This sequence joins TRBV20-1 and TRBJ2-1, with TRBD2 matching over 7 bases. The junction had 8 bases not matched to a gene; V was cut back by 5 bases and J by 7 bases. This CDR3 region has 13 residues. Germline V gene sequence: CDR1 DFQATT, CDR2 SNEGSKA (reference sequence). The CDR3 region is CSAAGDRGNEQFF. The CDR3 region has the DNA TGCAGTGCTGCGGGGGATAGGGGTAATGAGCAGTTCTTC.

The chain combines TRBV5-1 with TRBJ1-4; 8 nucleotides line up with TRBD1. The V gene's germline CDR1 is SGHRS and CDR2 YFSETQ. Losses at the gene ends were 5 bases for V and 0 bases for J; bases not matched to a gene: 6. This CDR3 is built from 16 residues. The CDR3 nucleotides read TGCGCCAGCAGTATAGGACAGGGAACAACTAATGAAAAACTGTTTTTT. Translation: CASSIGQGTTNEKLFF.